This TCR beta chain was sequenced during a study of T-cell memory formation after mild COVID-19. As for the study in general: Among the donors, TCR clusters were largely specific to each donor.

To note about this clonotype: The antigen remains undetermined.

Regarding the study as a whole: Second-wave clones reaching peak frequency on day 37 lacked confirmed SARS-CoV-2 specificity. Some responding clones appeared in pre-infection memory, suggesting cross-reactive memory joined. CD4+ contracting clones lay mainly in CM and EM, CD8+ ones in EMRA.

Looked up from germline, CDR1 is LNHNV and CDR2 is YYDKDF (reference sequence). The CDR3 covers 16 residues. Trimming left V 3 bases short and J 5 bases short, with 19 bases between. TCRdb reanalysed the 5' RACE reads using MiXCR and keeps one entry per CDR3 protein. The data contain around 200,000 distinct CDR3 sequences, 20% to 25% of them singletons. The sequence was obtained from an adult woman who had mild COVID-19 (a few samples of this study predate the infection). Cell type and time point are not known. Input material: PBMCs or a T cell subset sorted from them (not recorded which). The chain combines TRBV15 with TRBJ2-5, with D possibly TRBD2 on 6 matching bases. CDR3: CATSSPPLRAGETQYF. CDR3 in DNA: TGTGCCACCAGCAGCCCCCCGTTGCGGGCGGGGGAGACCCAGTACTTC.